This paragraph covers one TCR beta chain sequence. This sample was included in a study of blood T cell repertoires in COVID-19. Study in general: Some COVID-19 samples were acute and others convalescent; all came from the United States, Italy and Spain. In each case, the material was cDNA or gDNA derived from T cells, B-cell-depleted T cells, or PBMCs.

In the original analysis: Reference gene primer amplification in the assay estimated nucleated cell counts. Produced via immunoSEQ multiplex PCR; TCRdb's table is partial and in-frame only. V and J calls and clone size are copied from that table; D and trimming were computed from the DNA. The profile shows approximately 61,000 clones, around 79% of them singletons. J was trimmed by 5 bases and V by 2 bases; bases with no gene match: 8. The CDR3 is made up of 16 amino acids. From germline, CDR1 is ENHRY and CDR2 SYGVKD. Material for sequencing was peripheral blood. This TCR came from a human donor in a cohort sampled during active COVID-19. The chain links TRBV10-3 to TRBJ2-2, with 7 bases lining up with TRBD2. The CDR3 loop reads CAISELVGGRTGELFF. CDR3 DNA: TGTGCCATCAGTGAGCTGGTCGGGGGGAGAACCGGGGAGCTGTTTTTT.